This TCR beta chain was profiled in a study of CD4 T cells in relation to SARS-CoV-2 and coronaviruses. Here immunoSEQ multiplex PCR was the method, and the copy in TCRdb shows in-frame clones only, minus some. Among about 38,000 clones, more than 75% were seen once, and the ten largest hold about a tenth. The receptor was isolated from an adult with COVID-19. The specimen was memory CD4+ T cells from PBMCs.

Written as DNA, the CDR3 is TGTGCCAGCAGCCCCACAGACTCTAGTACTAACTATGGCTACACCTTC. It codes for CASSPTDSSTNYGYTF. The rearrangement links TRBV11-3 to TRBJ1-2; no clear D gene. The ends were cut back, 5 bases at V and 0 bases at J, with 16 bases in the middle. The CDR3 has 16 residues. Germline CDR1 is SGHNT and CDR2 is YENEEA.